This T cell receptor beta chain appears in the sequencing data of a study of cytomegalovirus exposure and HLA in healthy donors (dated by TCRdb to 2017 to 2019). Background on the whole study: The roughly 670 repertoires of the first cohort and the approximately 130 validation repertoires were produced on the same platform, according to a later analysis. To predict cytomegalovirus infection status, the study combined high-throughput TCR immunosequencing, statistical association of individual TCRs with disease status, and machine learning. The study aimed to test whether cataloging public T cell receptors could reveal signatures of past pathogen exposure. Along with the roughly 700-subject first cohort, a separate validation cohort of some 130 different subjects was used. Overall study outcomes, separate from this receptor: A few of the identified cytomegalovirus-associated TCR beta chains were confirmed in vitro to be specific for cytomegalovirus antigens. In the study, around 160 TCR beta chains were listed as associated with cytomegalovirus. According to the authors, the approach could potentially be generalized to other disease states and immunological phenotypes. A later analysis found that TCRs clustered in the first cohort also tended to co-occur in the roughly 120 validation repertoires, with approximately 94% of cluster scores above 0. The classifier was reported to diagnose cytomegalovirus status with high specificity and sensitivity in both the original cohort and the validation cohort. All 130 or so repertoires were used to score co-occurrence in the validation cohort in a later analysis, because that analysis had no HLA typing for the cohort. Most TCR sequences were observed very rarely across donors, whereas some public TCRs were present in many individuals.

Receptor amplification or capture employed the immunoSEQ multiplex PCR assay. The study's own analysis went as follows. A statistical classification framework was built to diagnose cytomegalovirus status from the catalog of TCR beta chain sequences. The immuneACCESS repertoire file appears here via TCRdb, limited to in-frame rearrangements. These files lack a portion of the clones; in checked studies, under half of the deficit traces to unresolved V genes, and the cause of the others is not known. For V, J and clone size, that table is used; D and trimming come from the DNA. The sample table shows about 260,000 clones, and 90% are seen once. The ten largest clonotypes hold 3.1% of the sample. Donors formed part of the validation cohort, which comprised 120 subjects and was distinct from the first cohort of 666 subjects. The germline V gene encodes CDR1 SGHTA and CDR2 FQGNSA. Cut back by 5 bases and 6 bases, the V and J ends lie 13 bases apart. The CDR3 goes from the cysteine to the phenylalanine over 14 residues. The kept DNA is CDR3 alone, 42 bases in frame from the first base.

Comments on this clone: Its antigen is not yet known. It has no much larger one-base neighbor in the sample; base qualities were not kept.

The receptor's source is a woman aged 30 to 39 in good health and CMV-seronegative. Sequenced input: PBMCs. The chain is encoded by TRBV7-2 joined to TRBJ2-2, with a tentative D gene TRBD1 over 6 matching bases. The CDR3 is CASSDYRQAGELFF. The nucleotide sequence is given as TGTGCCAGCAGCGACTATAGACAGGCCGGGGAGCTGTTTTTT.